The sequence of this T cell receptor (beta chain) was determined in a study of CD8 T cells in Susac syndrome. The authors reverse transcribed roughly 0.5 to 1 ug RNA with random hexamers. An immunoSEQ multiplex PCR amplified TCR beta CDR3 over 54 Vbeta and 13 Jbeta. Each CDR3 protein is one row after TCRdb ran MiXCR on the immunoSEQ multiplex PCR reads. The sample records some 110,000 distinct CDR3 sequences, more than 85% being singletons. CD8+ and CD4+ T cells from blood underwent TCR beta sequencing. The multiple sclerosis controls, all treatment-naive patients, had relapsing-remitting disease that was stable or active. The specimen sequenced was CD8+ T cells from PBMCs. The sequence was collected from a human donor with multiple sclerosis.

This chain's CDR3 is CASKVTPLGTGVGEQYV. Here the CDR3 DNA reads TGTGCCAGCAAGGTTACCCCCCTCGGGACAGGGGTCGGCGAGCAGTACGTC. The chain combines TRBV6-5 with TRBJ2-7; 10 bases fit TRBD1. The germline CDR1 and CDR2 sequences are MNHEY and SVGAGI. This CDR3 region has 17 residues. Trimming removed 7 bases from V and 6 bases from J; junction bases left unmatched: 18.